The 5 T cell receptor beta chains listed next were all sequenced from one sample in a study of Graves' ophthalmopathy and Graves' hyperthyroidism. Amplification of the TCR beta CDR3 regions used RNA transcripts (as template). First-round RT-PCR used HTBI primers; second-round multiplex PCR followed. TCRdb re-called the multiplex PCR reads with MiXCR, one entry per CDR3 protein. The table shows roughly 500,000 distinct CDR3 sequences, with around an eighth occurring only once. What was sequenced was blood. The receptors were sampled from a woman aged 25-40 years with Graves' ophthalmopathy.

This clonotype was seen at least ten times. This chain connects TRBV2 to TRBJ2-5; tentative D call: TRBD2 (5 bases). Deletions cut 5 bases from V and 2 bases from J, with 12 bases between. Germline lookup yields CDR1 SNHLY and CDR2 FYNNEI. The CDR3 consists of 14 residues. The CDR3 reads CASSLVPGQETQYF. In DNA, the CDR3 is TGTGCCAGCAGTCTAGTCCCGGGACAAGAGACCCAGTACTTC.

This clonotype occurred many times. V and J are TRBV2 and TRBJ1-1; TRBD1 aligns across 7 bases. CDR3 length: 13 amino acids. V lost 10 bases to trimming and J lost 0 bases; unmatched junction nucleotides: 5. Germline CDR1 and CDR2: SNHLY and FYNNEI. This CDR3 reads CATIQGMNTEAFF. DNA for the CDR3: TGTGCCACTATACAGGGGATGAACACTGAAGCTTTCTTT.

The chain is built from TRBV12-3 or TRBV12-4 and TRBJ1-3; D gene ambiguous. The CDR3 runs 13 residues. V shed 5 bases and J shed 7 bases, with 12 bases lying between them. The CDR3 sequence: CASSPKTQNTIYF. CDR3 DNA: TGTGCCAGCAGTCCTAAAACACAGAACACCATATATTTT.

This clonotype showed up many times. This sequence joins TRBV11-2 and TRBJ2-2; the D is unclear. From germline, CDR1 is SGHAT and CDR2 FQNNGV. Trimming removed 0 bases from V and 7 bases from J, with 12 bases in between. The CDR3 has 15 amino acids. The CDR3 coding sequence is TGTGCCAGCAGCTTAGATACCGCGGTGAGCGGGGAGCTGTTTTTT. Protein sequence: CASSLDTAVSGELFF.

This clonotype was seen at least ten times. The CDR3 loop is CASSYLPDRLFLYGYTF. The CDR3 coding sequence is TGTGCCAGCAGTTACCTGCCTGACAGACTATTCCTCTATGGCTACACCTTC. The chain employs TRBV6-2 or TRBV6-3 and TRBJ1-2, with D possibly matching TRBD1 (5 bases). CDR1 and CDR2 from the germline V gene are MNHEY and SVGEGT. V was shortened by 2 bases and J by 4 bases, with 20 bases between the two germline ends. The CDR3 runs 17 residues.